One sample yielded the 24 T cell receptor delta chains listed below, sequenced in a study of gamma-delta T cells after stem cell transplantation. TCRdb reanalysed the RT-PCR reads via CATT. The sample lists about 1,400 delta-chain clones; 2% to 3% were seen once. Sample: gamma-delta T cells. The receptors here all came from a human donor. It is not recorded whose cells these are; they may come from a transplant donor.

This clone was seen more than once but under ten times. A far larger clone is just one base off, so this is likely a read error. The DNA for the CDR3 is TGTGCCTGTGATCTGTTGGGGGATACGCGAGAGCACACCGATAAACTCATCTTT. Translating gives CACDLLGDTREHTDKLIF. The chain couples TRDV2 to TRDJ1; the match to TRDD3 covers 11 bases. CDR3 size: 18 residues. Germline-derived CDR1 and CDR2 are GEAIGNYY and EKD. J was trimmed by 0 bases and V by 4 bases; bases with no gene match: 12.

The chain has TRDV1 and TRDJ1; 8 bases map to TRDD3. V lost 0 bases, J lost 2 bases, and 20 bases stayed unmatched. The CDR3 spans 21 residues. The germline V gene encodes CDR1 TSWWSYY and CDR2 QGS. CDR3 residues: CALGELAYFSSWGKRTDKLIF. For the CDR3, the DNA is TGTGCTCTTGGGGAACTCGCATATTTTTCCTCCTGGGGGAAGAGAACCGATAAACTCATCTTT.

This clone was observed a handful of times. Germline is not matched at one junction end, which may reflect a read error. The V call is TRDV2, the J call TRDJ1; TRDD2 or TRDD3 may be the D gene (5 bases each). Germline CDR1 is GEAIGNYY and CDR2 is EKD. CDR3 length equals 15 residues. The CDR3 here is CACDTAGVPTDKLTF. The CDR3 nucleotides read TGTGCCTGTGACACCGCGGGGGTACCTACCGATAAACTCACCTTT.

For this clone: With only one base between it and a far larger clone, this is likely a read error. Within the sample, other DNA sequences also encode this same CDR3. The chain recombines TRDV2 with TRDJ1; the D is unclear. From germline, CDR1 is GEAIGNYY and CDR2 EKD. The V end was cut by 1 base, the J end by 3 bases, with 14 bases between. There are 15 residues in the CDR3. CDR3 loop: CACDTVGDSSDKLIF. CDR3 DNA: TGTGCCTGTGACACGGTAGGAGACTCTTCCGATAAACTCATCTTT.

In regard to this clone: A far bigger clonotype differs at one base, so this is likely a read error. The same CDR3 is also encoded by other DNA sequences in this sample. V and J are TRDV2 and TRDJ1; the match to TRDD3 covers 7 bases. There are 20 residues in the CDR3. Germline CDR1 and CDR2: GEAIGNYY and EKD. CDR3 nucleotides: TGTGCCTGTGACACGATTCGCCCGCCTGGTGGGGGACCTGACACCGATAAGCTCATCTTT. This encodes CACDTIRPPGGGPDTDKLIF.

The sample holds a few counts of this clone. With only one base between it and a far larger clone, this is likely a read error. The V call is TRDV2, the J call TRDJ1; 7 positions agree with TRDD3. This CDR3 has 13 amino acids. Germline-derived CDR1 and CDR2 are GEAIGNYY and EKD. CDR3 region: CACDSLGTDKPIF. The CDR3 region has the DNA TGTGCCTGTGACTCACTGGGGACCGATAAACCCATCTTT.

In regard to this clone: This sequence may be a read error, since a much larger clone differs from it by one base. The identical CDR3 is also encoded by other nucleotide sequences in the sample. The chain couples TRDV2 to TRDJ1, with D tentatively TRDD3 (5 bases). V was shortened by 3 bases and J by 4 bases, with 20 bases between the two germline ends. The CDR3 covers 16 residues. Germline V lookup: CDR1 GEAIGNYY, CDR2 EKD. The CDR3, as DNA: TGTGCCTGTGACCACCTTTTGGGGCCAGGACACGATAAACTCATCTTT. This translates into CACDHLLGPGHDKLIF.

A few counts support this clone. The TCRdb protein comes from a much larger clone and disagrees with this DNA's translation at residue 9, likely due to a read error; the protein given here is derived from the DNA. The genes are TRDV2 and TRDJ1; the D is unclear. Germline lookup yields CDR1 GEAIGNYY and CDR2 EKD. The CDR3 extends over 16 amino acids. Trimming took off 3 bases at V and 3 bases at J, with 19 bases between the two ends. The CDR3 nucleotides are TGTGCCTGTGACCCGGTGGGCGTGGAGAGATCCGATAAACTCATCTTT. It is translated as CACDPVGVERSDKLIF.

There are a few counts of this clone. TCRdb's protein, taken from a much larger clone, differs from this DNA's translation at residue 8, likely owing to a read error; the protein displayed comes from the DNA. In DNA form, the CDR3 reads TGTGCCTGTGACACCGTGGGGGGTACTCACCCTAACACCGATAAACTCATCTTT. This translates into CACDTVGGTHPNTDKLIF. V usage is TRDV2 and J usage is TRDJ1; TRDD3 is a possible D gene (6 bases). CDR1 and CDR2 (germline): GEAIGNYY, EKD. Trimming stripped 0 bases from V and 0 bases from J, with 19 bases between. The CDR3 has 18 amino acids.

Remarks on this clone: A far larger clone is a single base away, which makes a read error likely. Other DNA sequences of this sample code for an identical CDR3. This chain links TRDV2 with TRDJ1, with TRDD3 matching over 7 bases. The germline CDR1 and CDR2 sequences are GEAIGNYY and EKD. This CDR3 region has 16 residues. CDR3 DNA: TGTGCCTGTGAACCGGTGGGGGACATCGACACCGATAAACTCATTTTT. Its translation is CACEPVGDIDTDKLIF.

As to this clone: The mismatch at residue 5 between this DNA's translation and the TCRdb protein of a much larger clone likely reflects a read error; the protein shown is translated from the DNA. CDR3 sequence: CACDIIPNSGDTNNDKLIF. The CDR3, as DNA: TGTGCCTGTGACATCATTCCTAACTCCGGGGATACGAACAACGATAAACTCATCTTT. V usage is TRDV2 and J usage is TRDJ1; 9 nucleotides match TRDD3. V lost 2 bases and J lost 4; bases outside the gene matches: 19. CDR1 and CDR2 from the germline V gene are GEAIGNYY and EKD. The CDR3 totals 19 residues.

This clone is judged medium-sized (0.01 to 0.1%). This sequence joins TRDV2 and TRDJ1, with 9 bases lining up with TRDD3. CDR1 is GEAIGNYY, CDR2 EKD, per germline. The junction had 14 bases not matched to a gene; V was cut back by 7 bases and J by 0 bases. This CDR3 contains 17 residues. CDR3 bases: TGTGCCTGCTTTCCAATTTTTACTGGGGGAGACACCGATAAACTCATCTTT. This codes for CACFPIFTGGDTDKLIF.

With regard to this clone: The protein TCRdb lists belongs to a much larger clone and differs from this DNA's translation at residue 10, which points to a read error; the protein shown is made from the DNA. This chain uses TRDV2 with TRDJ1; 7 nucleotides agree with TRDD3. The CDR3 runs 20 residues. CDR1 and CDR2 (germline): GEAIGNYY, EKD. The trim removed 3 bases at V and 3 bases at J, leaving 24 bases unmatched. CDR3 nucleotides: TGTGCCTGTGACTCGATGCTTACTGGGGAATCACCCCAGGAGGCCGATAAACTCATCTTT. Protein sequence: CACDSMLTGESPQEADKLIF.

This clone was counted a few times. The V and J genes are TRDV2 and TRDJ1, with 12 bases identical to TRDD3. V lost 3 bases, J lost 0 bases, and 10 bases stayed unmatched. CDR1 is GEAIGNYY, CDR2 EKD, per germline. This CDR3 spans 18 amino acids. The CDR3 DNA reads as TGTGCCTGTGACGTACTGGGGGATACCACACTGTACACCGATAAACTCATCTTT. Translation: CACDVLGDTTLYTDKLIF.

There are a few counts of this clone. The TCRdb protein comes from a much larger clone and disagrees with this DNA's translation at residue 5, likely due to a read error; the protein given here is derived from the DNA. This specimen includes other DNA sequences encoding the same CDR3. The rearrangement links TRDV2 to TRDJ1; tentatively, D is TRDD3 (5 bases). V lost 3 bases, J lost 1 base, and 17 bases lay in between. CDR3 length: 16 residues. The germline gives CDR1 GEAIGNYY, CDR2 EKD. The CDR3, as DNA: TGTGCCTGTGACGCCATTGGGGCCCGGTCCACCGATAAACTCATCTTT. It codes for CACDAIGARSTDKLIF.

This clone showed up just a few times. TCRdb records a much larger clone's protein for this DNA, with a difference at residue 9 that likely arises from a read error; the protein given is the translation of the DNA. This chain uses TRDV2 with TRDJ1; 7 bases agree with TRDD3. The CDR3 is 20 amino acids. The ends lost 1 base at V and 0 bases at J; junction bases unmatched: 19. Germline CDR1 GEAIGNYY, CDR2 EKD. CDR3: CACDTIRPSGGGPDTDKLIF. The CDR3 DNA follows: TGTGCCTGTGACACGATTCGCCCGTCTGGTGGGGGACCTGACACCGATAAACTCATCTTT.

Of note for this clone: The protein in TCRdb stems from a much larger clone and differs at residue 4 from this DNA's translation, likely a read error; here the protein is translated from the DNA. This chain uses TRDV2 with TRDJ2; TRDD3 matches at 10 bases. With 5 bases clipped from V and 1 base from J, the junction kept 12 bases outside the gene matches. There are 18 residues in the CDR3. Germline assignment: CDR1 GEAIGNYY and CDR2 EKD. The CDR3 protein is CACGRVGDTRDLTAQLFF. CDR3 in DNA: TGTGCCTGTGGCAGGGTGGGGGATACAAGGGATTTGACAGCACAACTCTTCTTT.

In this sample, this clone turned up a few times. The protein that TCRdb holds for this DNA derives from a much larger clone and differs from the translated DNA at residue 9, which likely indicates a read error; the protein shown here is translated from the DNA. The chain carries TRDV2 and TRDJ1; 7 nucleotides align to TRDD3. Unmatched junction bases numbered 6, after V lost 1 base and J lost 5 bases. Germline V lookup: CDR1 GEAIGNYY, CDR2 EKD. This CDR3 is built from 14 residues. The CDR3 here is CACDTLGVNDKLIF. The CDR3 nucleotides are TGTGCCTGTGACACTCTGGGGGTTAATGATAAACTCATCTTT.

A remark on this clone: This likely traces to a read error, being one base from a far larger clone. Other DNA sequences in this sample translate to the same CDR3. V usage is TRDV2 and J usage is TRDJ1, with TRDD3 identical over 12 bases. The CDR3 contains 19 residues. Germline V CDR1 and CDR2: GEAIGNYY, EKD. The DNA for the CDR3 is TGTGCCTGTGACACCGTGGCTGGGGGATACGGCCCATACACCGACAAACTCATCTTT. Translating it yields CACDTVAGGYGPYTDKLIF.

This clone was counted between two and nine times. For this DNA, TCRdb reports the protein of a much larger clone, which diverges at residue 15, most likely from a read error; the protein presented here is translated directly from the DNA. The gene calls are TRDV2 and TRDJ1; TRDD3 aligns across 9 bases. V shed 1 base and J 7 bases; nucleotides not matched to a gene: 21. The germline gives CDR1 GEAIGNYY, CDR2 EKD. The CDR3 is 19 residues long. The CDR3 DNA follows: TGTGCCTGTGACACGGTGACTGGGGGCCTACTGGGGGAAAACGGTAAACTCATCTTT. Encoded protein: CACDTVTGGLLGENGKLIF.

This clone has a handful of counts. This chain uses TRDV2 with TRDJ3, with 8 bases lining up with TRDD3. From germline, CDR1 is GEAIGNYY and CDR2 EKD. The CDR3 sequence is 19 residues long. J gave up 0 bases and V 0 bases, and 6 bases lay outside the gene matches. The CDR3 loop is CACDTVGDTSSWDTRQMFF. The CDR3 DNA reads TGTGCCTGTGACACCGTAGGGGATACAAGCTCCTGGGACACCCGACAGATGTTTTTC.

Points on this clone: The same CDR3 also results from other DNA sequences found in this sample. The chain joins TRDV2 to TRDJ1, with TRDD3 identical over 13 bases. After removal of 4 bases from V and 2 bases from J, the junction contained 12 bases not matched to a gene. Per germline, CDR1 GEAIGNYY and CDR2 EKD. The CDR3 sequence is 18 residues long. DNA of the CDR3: TGTGCCTGTGATTCGGTACTGGGGGATACGCGAGGGACCGATAAACTCATCTTT. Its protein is CACDSVLGDTRGTDKLIF.

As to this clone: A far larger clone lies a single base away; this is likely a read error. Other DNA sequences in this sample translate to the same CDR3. The CDR3 reads CACDSLLGDHTDKLIF. As DNA, the CDR3 is TGTGCCTGTGACTCCCTACTGGGGGACCACACCGATAAGCTCATCTTT. V and J are TRDV2 and TRDJ1; 9 nucleotides line up with TRDD3. There are 16 residues in the CDR3. The germline V gene has CDR1 GEAIGNYY and CDR2 EKD.

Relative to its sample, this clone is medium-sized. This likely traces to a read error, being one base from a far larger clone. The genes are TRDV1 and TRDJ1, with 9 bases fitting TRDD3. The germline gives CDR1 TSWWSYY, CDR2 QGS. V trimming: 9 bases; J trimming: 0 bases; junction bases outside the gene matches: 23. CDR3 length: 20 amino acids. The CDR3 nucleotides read TGTGCTCTCCAGCTACGAGGGGGATACCGGGGAAGGGAATACACCGATAAACTCATCTTT. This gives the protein CALQLRGGYRGREYTDKLIF.